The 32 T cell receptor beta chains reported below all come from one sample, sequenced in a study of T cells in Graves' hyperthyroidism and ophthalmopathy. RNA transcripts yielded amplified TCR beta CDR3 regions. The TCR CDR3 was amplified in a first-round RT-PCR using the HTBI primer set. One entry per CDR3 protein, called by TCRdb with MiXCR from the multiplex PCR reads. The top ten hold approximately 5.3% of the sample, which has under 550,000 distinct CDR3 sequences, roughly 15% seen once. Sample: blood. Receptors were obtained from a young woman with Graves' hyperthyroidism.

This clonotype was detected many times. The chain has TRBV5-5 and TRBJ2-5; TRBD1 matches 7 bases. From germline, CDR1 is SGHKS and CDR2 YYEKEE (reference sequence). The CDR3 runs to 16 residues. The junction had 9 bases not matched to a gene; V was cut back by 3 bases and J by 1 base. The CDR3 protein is CASSSGTVWGQETQYF. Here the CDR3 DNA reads TGTGCCAGCAGCTCCGGGACAGTTTGGGGCCAAGAGACCCAGTACTTC.

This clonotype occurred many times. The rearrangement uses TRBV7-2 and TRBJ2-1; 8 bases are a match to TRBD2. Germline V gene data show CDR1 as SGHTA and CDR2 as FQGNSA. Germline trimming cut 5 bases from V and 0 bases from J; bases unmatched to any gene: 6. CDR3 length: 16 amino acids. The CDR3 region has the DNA TGTGCCAGCAGCCCCCTCGGGGGGGGCTCCTACAATGAGCAGTTCTTC. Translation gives CASSPLGGGSYNEQFF.

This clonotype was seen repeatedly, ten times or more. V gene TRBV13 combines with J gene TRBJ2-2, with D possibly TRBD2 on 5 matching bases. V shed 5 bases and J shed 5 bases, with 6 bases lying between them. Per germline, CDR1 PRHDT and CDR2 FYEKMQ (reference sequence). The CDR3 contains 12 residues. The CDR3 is CASSRGTGELFF. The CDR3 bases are TGTGCCAGCAGCCGAGGGACCGGGGAGCTGTTTTTT.

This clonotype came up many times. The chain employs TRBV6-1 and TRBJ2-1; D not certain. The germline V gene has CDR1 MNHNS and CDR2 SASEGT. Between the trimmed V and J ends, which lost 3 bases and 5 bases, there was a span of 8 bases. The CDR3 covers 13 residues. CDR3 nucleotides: TGTGCCAGCAGTGAGCTGGGAAACAATGAGCAGTTCTTC. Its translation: CASSELGNNEQFF.

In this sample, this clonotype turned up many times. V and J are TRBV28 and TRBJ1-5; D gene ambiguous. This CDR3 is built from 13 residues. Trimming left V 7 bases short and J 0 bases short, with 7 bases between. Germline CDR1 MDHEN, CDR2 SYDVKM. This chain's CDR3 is CASNWGSNQPQHF. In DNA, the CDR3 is TGTGCCAGCAACTGGGGTAGCAATCAGCCCCAGCATTTT.

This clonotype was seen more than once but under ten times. The CDR3 spells CAWSARPSYEQYF. The CDR3 coding sequence is TGTGCCTGGAGTGCCCGGCCCTCCTACGAGCAGTACTTC. The rearrangement uses TRBV30 and TRBJ2-7; D uncertain. The CDR3 extends over 13 amino acids. Germline CDR1 reads GTSNPN; CDR2 reads SVGIG (reference sequence). V gave up 1 base and J gave up 0 bases, with 7 bases separating them. Looking up the rest from reference TRBV30 and TRBJ2-7 gives the full variable domain: SQTIHQWPATLVQPVGSPLSLECTVEGTSNPNLYWYRQAAGRGLQLLFYSVGIGQISSEVPQNLSASRPQDRQFILSSKKLLLSDSGFYLCAWSARPSYEQYFGPGTRLTVT.

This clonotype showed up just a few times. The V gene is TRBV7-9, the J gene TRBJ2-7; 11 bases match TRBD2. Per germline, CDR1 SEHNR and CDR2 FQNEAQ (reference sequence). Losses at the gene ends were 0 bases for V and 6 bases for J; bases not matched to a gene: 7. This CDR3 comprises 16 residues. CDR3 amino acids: CASSLASLAGGSEQYF. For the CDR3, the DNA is TGTGCCAGCAGCTTAGCTTCCCTAGCGGGAGGTTCCGAGCAGTACTTC.

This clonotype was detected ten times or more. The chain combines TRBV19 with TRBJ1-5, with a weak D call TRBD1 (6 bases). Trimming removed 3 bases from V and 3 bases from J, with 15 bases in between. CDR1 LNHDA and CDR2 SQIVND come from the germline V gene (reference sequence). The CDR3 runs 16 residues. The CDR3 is CASSIRNRVFNQPQHF. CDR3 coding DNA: TGTGCCAGTAGTATTCGAAACAGGGTCTTCAATCAGCCCCAGCATTTT. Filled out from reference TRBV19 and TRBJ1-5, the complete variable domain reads DGGITQSPKYLFRKEGQNVTLSCEQNLNHDAMYWYRQDPGQGLRLIYYSQIVNDFQKGDIAEGYSVSREKKESFPLTVTSAQKNPTAFYLCASSIRNRVFNQPQHFGDGTRLSIL.

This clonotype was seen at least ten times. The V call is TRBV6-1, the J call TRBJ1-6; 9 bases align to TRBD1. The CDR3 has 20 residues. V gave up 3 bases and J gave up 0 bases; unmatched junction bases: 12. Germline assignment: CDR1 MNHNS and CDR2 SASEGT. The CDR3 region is CASSDKYAGTGSSYNSPLHF. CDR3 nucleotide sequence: TGTGCCAGCAGTGATAAGTACGCCGGGACAGGGAGCTCCTATAATTCACCCCTCCACTTT.

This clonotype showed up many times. The CDR3 spells CASSLRRTGTNEKLFF. In nucleotides, the CDR3 is TGTGCCAGCAGTTTAAGGCGGACGGGAACTAATGAAAAACTGTTTTTT. The chain carries TRBV28 and TRBJ1-4; D unclear. Trimming shortened V by 2 bases and J by 1 base, and 11 bases separated the two germline ends. There are 16 residues in the CDR3. CDR1 and CDR2 (germline): MDHEN, SYDVKM.

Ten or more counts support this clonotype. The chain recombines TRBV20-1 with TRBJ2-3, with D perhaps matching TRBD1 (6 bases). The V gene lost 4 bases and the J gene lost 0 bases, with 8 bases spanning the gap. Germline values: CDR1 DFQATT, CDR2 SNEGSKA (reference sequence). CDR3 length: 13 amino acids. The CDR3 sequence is CSAMGHSTDTQYF. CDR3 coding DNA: TGCAGTGCTATGGGACACAGCACAGATACGCAGTATTTT.

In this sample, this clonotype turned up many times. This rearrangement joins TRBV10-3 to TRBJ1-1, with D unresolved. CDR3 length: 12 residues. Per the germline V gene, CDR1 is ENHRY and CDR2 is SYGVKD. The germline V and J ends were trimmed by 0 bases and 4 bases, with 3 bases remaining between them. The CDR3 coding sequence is TGTGCCATCAGTGAGTCGATCACTGAAGCTTTCTTT. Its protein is CAISESITEAFF.

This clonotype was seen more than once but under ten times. The CDR3 bases are TGTGCCAGCAGCCCCCAAATAGCGGCCTCCTACAATGAGCAGTTCTTC. Translated: CASSPQIAASYNEQFF. The chain is built from TRBV7-2 and TRBJ2-1; perhaps TRBD2 as D (6 bases). Germline V gene data show CDR1 as SGHTA and CDR2 as FQGNSA. This CDR3 contains 16 residues. Trimming shortened V by 5 bases and J by 0 bases, and 14 bases separated the two germline ends.

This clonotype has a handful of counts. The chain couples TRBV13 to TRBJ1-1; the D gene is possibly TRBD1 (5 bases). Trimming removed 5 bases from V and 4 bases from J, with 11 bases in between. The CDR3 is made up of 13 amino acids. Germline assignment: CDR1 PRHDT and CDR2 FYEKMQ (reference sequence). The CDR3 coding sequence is TGTGCCAGCAGCGGGGGTCACGGCACTGAAGCTTTCTTT. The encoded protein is CASSGGHGTEAFF.

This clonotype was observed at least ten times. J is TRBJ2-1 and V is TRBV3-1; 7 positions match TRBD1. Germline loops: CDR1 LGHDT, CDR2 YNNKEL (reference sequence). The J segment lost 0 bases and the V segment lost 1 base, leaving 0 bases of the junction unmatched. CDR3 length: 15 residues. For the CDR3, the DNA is TGTGCCAGCAGCCAAGGGACAGGCTCCTACAATGAGCAGTTCTTC. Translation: CASSQGTGSYNEQFF.

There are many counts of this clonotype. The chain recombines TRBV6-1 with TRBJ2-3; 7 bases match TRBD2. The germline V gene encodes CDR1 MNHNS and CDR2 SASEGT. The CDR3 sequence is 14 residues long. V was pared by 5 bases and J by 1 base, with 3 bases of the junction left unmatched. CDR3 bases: TGTGCCAGCAGTCGCGGGGGACGCACAGATACGCAGTATTTT. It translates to CASSRGGRTDTQYF.

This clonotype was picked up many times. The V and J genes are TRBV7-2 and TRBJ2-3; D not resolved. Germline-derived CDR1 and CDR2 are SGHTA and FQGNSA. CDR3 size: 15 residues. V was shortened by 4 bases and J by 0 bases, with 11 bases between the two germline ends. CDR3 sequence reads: CASSSTYSSTDTQYF. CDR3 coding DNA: TGTGCCAGCAGCTCAACTTACTCTAGCACAGATACGCAGTATTTT.

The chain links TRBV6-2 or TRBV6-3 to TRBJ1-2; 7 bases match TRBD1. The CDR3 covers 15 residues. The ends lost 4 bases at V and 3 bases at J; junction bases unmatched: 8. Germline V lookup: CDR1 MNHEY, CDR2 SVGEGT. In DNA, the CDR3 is TGTGCCAGCAGTTCGCCAGGGGGGAAGGACTATGGCTACACCTTC. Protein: CASSSPGGKDYGYTF.

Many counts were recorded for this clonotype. DNA for the CDR3: TGTGCCAGCAGTTTGGAGGCAGGCGCGATGGTGGAGCAGTACTTC. Translating gives CASSLEAGAMVEQYF. This rearrangement joins TRBV7-9 to TRBJ2-7; D may be TRBD2 (5 bases). Between the trimmed V and J ends, which lost 6 bases and 7 bases, there was a span of 22 bases. Germline CDR1 and CDR2: SEHNR and FQNEAQ (reference sequence). The CDR3 spans 15 residues.

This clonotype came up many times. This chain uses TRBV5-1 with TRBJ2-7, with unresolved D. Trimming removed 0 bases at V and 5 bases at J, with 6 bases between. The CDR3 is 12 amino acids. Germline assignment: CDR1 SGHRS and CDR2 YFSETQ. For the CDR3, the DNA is TGCGCCAGCAGCTTGGAGGGTCACGAGCAGTACTTC. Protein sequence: CASSLEGHEQYF.

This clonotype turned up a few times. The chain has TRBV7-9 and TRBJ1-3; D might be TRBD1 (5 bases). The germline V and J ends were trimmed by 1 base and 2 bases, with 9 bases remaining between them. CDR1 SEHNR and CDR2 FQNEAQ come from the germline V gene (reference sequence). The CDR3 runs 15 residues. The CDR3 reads CASSLGGMAGNTIYF. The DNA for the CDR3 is TGTGCCAGCAGCTTAGGGGGGATGGCTGGAAACACCATATATTTT.

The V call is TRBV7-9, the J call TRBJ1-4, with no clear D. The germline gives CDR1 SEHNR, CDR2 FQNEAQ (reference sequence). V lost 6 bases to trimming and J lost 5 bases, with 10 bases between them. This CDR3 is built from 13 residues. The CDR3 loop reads CASSPGRNEKLFF. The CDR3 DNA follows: TGTGCCAGCAGTCCAGGACGGAATGAAAAACTGTTTTTT.

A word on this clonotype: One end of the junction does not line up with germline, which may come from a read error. The CDR3 is CASSLASEYGHTF. DNA for the CDR3: TGTGCCAGCAGCTTGGCATCGGAGTATGGCCACACCTTC. The chain employs TRBV5-5 and TRBJ1-2; D is undetermined. The CDR3 contains 13 residues. Germline CDR1 SGHKS, CDR2 YYEKEE (reference sequence).

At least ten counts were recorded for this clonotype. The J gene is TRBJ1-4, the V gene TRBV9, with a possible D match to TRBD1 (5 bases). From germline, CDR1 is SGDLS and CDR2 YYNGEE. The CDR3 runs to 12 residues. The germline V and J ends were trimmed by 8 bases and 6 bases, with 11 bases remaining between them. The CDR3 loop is CASTGADEKLFF. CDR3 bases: TGTGCCAGTACCGGGGCCGATGAAAAACTGTTTTTT.

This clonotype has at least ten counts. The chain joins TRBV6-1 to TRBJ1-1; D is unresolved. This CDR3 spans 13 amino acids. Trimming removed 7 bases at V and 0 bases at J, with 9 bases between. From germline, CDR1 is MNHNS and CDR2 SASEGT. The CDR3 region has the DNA TGTGCCAGCATTGGGAGTTTGAACACTGAAGCTTTCTTT. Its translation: CASIGSLNTEAFF.

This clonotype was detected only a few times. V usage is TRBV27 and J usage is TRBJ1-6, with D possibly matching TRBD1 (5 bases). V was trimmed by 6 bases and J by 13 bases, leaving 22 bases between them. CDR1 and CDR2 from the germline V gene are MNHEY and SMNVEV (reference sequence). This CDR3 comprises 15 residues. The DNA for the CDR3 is TGTGCCAGCAGCTCGGGAGGCAGGGTTCGTGACCCCCTCCACTTT. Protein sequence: CASSSGGRVRDPLHF.

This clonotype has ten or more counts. CDR3 protein: CSVDSGDLVNTEAFF. CDR3 bases: TGCAGCGTTGATTCCGGGGATCTGGTGAACACTGAAGCTTTCTTT. The rearrangement joins TRBV29-1 to TRBJ1-1; D is ambiguous. This CDR3 has 15 amino acids. Between the trimmed V and J ends, which lost 3 bases and 0 bases, there was a span of 14 bases. Germline V gene sequence: CDR1 SQVTM, CDR2 ANQGSEA.

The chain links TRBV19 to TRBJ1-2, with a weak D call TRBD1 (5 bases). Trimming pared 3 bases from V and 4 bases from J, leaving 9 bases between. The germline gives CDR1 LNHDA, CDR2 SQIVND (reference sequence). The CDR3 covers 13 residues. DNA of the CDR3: TGTGCCAGTAGTATCGGGGGTTCCTATGGCTACACCTTC. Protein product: CASSIGGSYGYTF.

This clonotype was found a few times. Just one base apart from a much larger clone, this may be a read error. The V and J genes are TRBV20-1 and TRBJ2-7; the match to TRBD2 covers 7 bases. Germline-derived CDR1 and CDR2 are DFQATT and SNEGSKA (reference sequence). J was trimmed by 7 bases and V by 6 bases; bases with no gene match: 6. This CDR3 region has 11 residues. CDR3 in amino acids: CSAWGGGEQYF. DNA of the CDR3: TGCAGTGCCTGGGGGGGAGGAGAGCAGTACTTC.

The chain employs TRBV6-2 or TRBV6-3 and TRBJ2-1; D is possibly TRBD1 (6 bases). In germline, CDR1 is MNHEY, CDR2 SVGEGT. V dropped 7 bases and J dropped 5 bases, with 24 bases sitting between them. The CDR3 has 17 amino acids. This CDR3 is CASIPPLRQGLNNEQFF. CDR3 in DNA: TGTGCCAGCATCCCCCCCCTGCGGCAGGGGCTAAACAATGAGCAGTTCTTC.

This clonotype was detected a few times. CDR3 nucleotide sequence: TGTGCCAGCAGCGGGGCTATAACTAGCGGACCCTCCTACAATGAGCAGTTCTTC. Its protein product is CASSGAITSGPSYNEQFF. The chain recombines TRBV9 with TRBJ2-1; 8 nucleotides line up with TRBD2. Trimming at V came to 3 bases and at J to 0 bases, leaving 11 bases not matched to a gene. This CDR3 region has 18 residues. Germline assignment: CDR1 SGDLS and CDR2 YYNGEE.

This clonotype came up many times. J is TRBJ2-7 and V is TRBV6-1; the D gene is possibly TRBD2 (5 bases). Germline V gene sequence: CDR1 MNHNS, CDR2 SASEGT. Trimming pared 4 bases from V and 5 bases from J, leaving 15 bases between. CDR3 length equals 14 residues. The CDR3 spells CASSVSGWDDEQYF. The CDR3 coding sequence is TGTGCCAGCAGTGTGTCGGGGTGGGATGACGAGCAGTACTTC.